These 21 T cell receptor beta chains share one sample of origin, sequenced in a study of CD8+ T cells in alopecia areata. Described treatment: oral pan-JAK inhibitor, 5-10 mg twice daily. cDNA serving as the sequencing template came from extracted, reverse transcribed RNA. The repertoire was sequenced with immunoSEQ multiplex PCR; TCRdb's copy has only in-frame clones and lacks some. The repertoire holds about 190,000 clones, roughly three fifths seen once, with 0.65% to 0.7% in the top ten. The material was CD4+ T cells sorted from blood, obtained at week 4, from a patient treated with tofacitinib. These receptor sequences come from a human donor with alopecia areata.

There are a few counts of this clone. CDR3 residues: CASSLRYSGRYEQYF. The DNA of the CDR3 is TGCGCCAGCAGCCTGCGTTATAGCGGGAGGTACGAGCAGTACTTC. The genes are TRBV4-3 and TRBJ2-7; TRBD2 matches 10 bases. V shed 4 bases, J shed 4 bases, and the junction held 7 bases outside the gene matches. Germline V gives CDR1 LGHNA, CDR2 YSLEER. This CDR3 spans 15 amino acids.

The chain's CDR3 is CSVDGGGYSYEQYF. DNA of the CDR3: TGCAGCGTTGATGGAGGGGGGTACTCCTACGAGCAGTACTTC. The V call is TRBV29-1, the J call TRBJ2-7, with D perhaps TRBD1 or TRBD2 (6 bases each). V gave up 3 bases and J gave up 0 bases, with 12 bases separating them. The V gene's germline CDR1 is SQVTM and CDR2 ANQGSEA. CDR3 length: 14 amino acids.

The rearrangement links TRBV28 to TRBJ2-4; 7 bases line up with TRBD1. Germline V gene data show CDR1 as MDHEN and CDR2 as SYDVKM. The CDR3 spans 14 residues. Trimming removed 4 bases from V and 8 bases from J; junction bases left unmatched: 8. CDR3 nucleotides: TGTGCCAGCAGTTCCCGTCTTACAGGGGACATTCAGTACTTC. This codes for CASSSRLTGDIQYF.

This clone was found a few times. J is TRBJ2-2 and V is TRBV14; D perhaps matches TRBD2 (5 bases). V was shortened by 4 bases and J by 0 bases, with 15 bases between the two germline ends. There are 17 residues in the CDR3. Germline V gene data show CDR1 as SGHDN and CDR2 as FVKESK. The chain's CDR3 is CASSRSGRTTNTGELFF. The CDR3 DNA reads as TGTGCCAGCAGCCGAAGCGGCAGAACTACGAACACCGGGGAGCTGTTTTTT.

The chain employs TRBV4-2 and TRBJ2-6; D gene ambiguous. The CDR3 runs 15 residues. The germline V and J ends were trimmed by 2 bases and 3 bases, with 8 bases remaining between them. CDR1 is LGHNA and CDR2 is YNFKEQ in the germline V gene. The CDR3 DNA is TGTGCCAGCAGCCAACAAAGGGTTGGGGCCAACGTCCTGACTTTC. Encoded protein: CASSQQRVGANVLTF.

In its sample, this clone was seen a few times. V gene TRBV5-1 combines with J gene TRBJ2-5; maybe TRBD1 (5 bases). The V gene's germline CDR1 is SGHRS and CDR2 YFSETQ. The length of the CDR3 is 14 residues. Trimming took 0 bases from V and 3 from J, leaving 9 bases between them. CDR3 DNA: TGCGCCAGCAGCTTGGGGGGCCCGAAAGAGACCCAGTACTTC. As protein: CASSLGGPKETQYF.

The V call is TRBV30, the J call TRBJ1-2; 7 nucleotides align to TRBD1. The length of the CDR3 is 15 residues. Trimming removed 1 base from V and 6 bases from J; junction bases left unmatched: 11. CDR1 is GTSNPN and CDR2 is SVGIG in the germline V gene (reference sequence). The CDR3 DNA sequence: TGTGCCTGGAGTGCGACCGGGACAGCAGGCGATGGCTACACCTTC. Protein sequence: CAWSATGTAGDGYTF.

The chain links TRBV29-1 to TRBJ2-6; D gene uncertain. Germline V gene lookup returns CDR1 SQVTM and CDR2 ANQGSEA. The CDR3 is 16 amino acids. V lost 3 bases, J lost 0 bases, and 12 bases lay in between. CDR3: CSVDDRWASGANVLTF. CDR3 in DNA: TGCAGCGTTGACGATCGGTGGGCCTCTGGGGCCAACGTCCTGACTTTC.

V gene TRBV27 combines with J gene TRBJ1-1, with D tentatively TRBD1 (5 bases). Germline loops: CDR1 MNHEY, CDR2 SMNVEV (reference sequence). Between the trimmed V and J ends, which lost 1 base and 0 bases, there was a span of 9 bases. The CDR3 is 15 residues long. The CDR3 DNA is TGTGCCAGCAGTTTATGGGGGACGGTGAACACTGAAGCTTTCTTT. This sequence encodes CASSLWGTVNTEAFF.

This clone was detected a few times. One end of the junction does not line up with germline, which may come from a read error. CDR3: CASRERTGIDF. CDR3 DNA sequence: TGTGCCAGCAGGGAGCGGACAGGGATAGACTTC. This chain links TRBV2 with TRBJ2-7; 8 bases are a match to TRBD1. The CDR3 sequence is 11 residues long. Germline-derived CDR1 and CDR2 are SNHLY and FYNNEI.

The V and J genes are TRBV5-4 and TRBJ2-5; D could derive from TRBD1 or TRBD2 (5 bases each). With 4 bases removed from V and 1 base from J, the gap between germline ends came to 11 bases. CDR1 SGHNT and CDR2 YYREEE come from the germline V gene (reference sequence). This CDR3 contains 14 residues. The CDR3 here is CASSPRGPQETQYF. CDR3 in DNA: TGTGCCAGCAGCCCTCGGGGACCCCAAGAGACCCAGTACTTC.

The V gene is TRBV29-1, the J gene TRBJ2-1, with 9 bases aligning to TRBD2. Trimming cost V 0 bases and J 0 bases; bases outside gene matches: 3. Germline lookup yields CDR1 SQVTM and CDR2 ANQGSEA. CDR3 size: 16 residues. Here the CDR3 DNA reads TGCAGCGTTGAAGATCCTAGCGGGGTCTCCTACAATGAGCAGTTCTTC. This translates into CSVEDPSGVSYNEQFF.

The chain couples TRBV6-5 to TRBJ2-1; no clear D gene. Trimming cost V 4 bases and J 0 bases, with 10 bases left between them. The germline V gene encodes CDR1 MNHEY and CDR2 SVGAGI. The CDR3 has 15 amino acids. The CDR3 is CASSSRHSSYNEQFF. The CDR3 DNA sequence: TGTGCCAGCAGTTCTCGACACAGCTCCTACAATGAGCAGTTCTTC.

The chain combines TRBV30 with TRBJ1-5; D remains unclear. Trimming pared 3 bases from V and 4 bases from J, leaving 10 bases between. The CDR3 has 13 amino acids. Germline V gene data show CDR1 as GTSNPN and CDR2 as SVGIG (reference sequence). DNA of the CDR3: TGTGCCTGGAGGAGGGCTCTAAATCAGCCCCAGCATTTT. Residues: CAWRRALNQPQHF.

This clone was detected a few times. The chain combines TRBV7-9 with TRBJ2-1; 9 nucleotides line up with TRBD1. After removal of 5 bases from V and 8 bases from J, the junction contained 13 bases not matched to a gene. The germline V gene has CDR1 SEHNR and CDR2 FQNEAQ (reference sequence). This CDR3 is built from 16 residues. The CDR3 loop is CASSRSRDRAGDEQFF. CDR3 coding DNA: TGTGCCAGCAGCCGATCCCGGGACAGGGCAGGGGATGAGCAGTTCTTC.

This clone was picked up a small number of times. This chain joins TRBV15 and TRBJ1-2; possible D gene TRBD1, 5 bases. The V end lost 3 bases, the J end lost 5 bases, and 10 bases lay between the germline ends. CDR1 and CDR2 from the germline V gene are LNHNV and YYDKDF (reference sequence). This CDR3 is 13 amino acids long. CDR3 sequence reads: CATSSDRNYGYTF. CDR3 DNA: TGTGCCACCAGCAGTGACAGAAATTATGGCTACACCTTC.

The chain recombines TRBV7-9 with TRBJ1-5; perhaps TRBD1 as D (5 bases). Germline CDR1 is SEHNR and CDR2 is FQNEAQ (reference sequence). The CDR3 has 14 residues. Trimming left V 3 bases short and J 6 bases short, with 12 bases between. CDR3 in DNA: TGTGCCAGCAGCTTGGGACCGCGCGGTCAGCCCCAGCATTTT. Translating gives CASSLGPRGQPQHF.

This clone was seen a few times. This CDR3 is also generated by other DNA sequences in the sample. The rearrangement links TRBV29-1 to TRBJ2-5; D not certain. The CDR3 runs 12 residues. Germline V gene sequence: CDR1 SQVTM, CDR2 ANQGSEA. V gave up 4 bases and J gave up 2 bases, with 8 bases separating them. The CDR3 DNA reads as TGCAGCGTTGGCGGCGGACAAGAGACCCAGTACTTC. This translates into CSVGGGQETQYF.

The chain employs TRBV11-2 and TRBJ2-1; no clear D. V lost 6 bases and J lost 6, with 6 bases in between. The CDR3 totals 11 residues. The V gene's germline CDR1 is SGHAT and CDR2 FQNNGV. This chain's CDR3 is CASRTGNEQFF. CDR3 DNA: TGTGCCAGCAGGACCGGCAATGAGCAGTTCTTC.

This chain joins TRBV5-1 and TRBJ2-5, with 7 bases aligning to TRBD2. J was trimmed by 3 bases and V by 0 bases; bases with no gene match: 2. Germline loops: CDR1 SGHRS, CDR2 YFSETQ. The CDR3 consists of 14 residues. CDR3 region: CASSLETSEETQYF. CDR3 bases: TGCGCCAGCAGCTTGGAAACTAGCGAAGAGACCCAGTACTTC.

In regard to this clone: Different DNA sequences within this sample yield the same CDR3. This chain uses TRBV7-2 with TRBJ2-5, with D hard to call. The length of the CDR3 is 11 residues. Germline V gene sequence: CDR1 SGHTA, CDR2 FQGNSA. Trimming cost V 6 bases and J 5 bases, with 7 bases left between them. CDR3: CASSSGETQYF. In nucleotides, the CDR3 is TGTGCCAGCAGTTCCGGGGAGACCCAGTACTTC.